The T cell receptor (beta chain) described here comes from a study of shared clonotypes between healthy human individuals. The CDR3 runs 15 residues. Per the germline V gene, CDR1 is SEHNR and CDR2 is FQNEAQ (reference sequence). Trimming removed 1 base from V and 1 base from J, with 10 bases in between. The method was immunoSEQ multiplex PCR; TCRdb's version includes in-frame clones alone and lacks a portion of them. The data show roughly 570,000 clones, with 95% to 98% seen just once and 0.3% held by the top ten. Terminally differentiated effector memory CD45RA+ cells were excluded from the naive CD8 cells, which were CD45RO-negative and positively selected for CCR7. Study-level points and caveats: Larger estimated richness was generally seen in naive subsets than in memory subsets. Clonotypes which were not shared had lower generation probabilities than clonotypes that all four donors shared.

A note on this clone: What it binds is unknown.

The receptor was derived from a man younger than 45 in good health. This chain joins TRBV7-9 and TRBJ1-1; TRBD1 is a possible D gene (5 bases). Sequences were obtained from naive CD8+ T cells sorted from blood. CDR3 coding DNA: TGTGCCAGCAGCTTAGTTGGGGGTCAGAACACTGAAGCTTTCTTT. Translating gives CASSLVGGQNTEAFF.